This T cell receptor beta chain derives from a study of T-cell memory formation after mild COVID-19. Across the study: Among the donors, TCR clusters were largely specific to each donor.

About this clonotype itself: Its antigen is undetermined.

MiXCR was run by TCRdb on the 5' RACE reads, yielding one entry per CDR3 protein. The sample holds roughly 410,000 distinct CDR3 sequences; approximately 24% are singletons and the top ten take around 8.1%. General study findings and limits: Among clones peaking at day 37 in the second wave, SARS-CoV-2 specificity remained unconfirmed. Researchers report contracting CD4+ clones mostly in CM and EM, with CD8+ clones in EMRA. CD4+ bias marked clones expanding day 15 to 37, unlike balanced contracting clones.

This TCR was recovered from an adult woman who had mild COVID-19 (a few samples of this study predate the infection). Cell type and time point are not known. The material sequenced was PBMCs or a T cell subset sorted from them (not recorded which).

CDR3 nucleotides: TGTGCCAGCAGCCGACTAGCGGGGGGGCCTGGGGAGCAGTTCTTC. Its protein is CASSRLAGGPGEQFF. The chain carries TRBV12-3 or TRBV12-4 and TRBJ2-1; 14 positions match TRBD2. This CDR3 contains 15 residues. The junction had 8 bases not matched to a gene; V was cut back by 6 bases and J by 10 bases.